Listed here are 27 T cell receptor beta chains from one sample, sequenced in a study of T cell changes during pregnancy in multiple sclerosis. The method was immunoSEQ multiplex PCR; TCRdb's version includes in-frame clones alone and lacks a portion of them. The table lists about 89,000 clones, 85% to 95% of them singletons. Sequencing was performed on peripheral blood, taken after pregnancy. These receptors came from a female donor in good health, enrolled as a control in a pregnancy study.

The V and J genes are TRBV28 and TRBJ1-5; D is possibly TRBD1 (5 bases). The ends were cut back, 3 bases at V and 2 bases at J, with 11 bases in the middle. Germline V gene sequence: CDR1 MDHEN, CDR2 SYDVKM. The CDR3 is 15 residues long. The CDR3 loop reads CASSFGGAGNQPQHF. DNA of the CDR3: TGTGCCAGCAGTTTTGGAGGGGCGGGCAATCAGCCCCAGCATTTT.

The chain has TRBV7-9 and TRBJ2-1, with 9 bases aligning to TRBD2. CDR1 SEHNR and CDR2 FQNEAQ come from the germline V gene (reference sequence). CDR3 length: 15 amino acids. The ends lost 1 base at V and 7 bases at J; junction bases unmatched: 5. The CDR3 loop is CASSLGGLATNEQFF. The DNA of the CDR3 is TGTGCCAGCAGCTTAGGCGGACTAGCGACGAATGAGCAGTTCTTC.

This clone has only one observation. This CDR3 reads CASSRPGQPYEQYF. The CDR3 DNA sequence: TGTGCCAGCAGCCGACCGGGACAGCCCTACGAGCAGTACTTC. The chain has TRBV27 and TRBJ2-7; TRBD1 aligns across 7 bases. With 6 bases clipped from V and 2 bases from J, the junction kept 7 bases outside the gene matches. Germline CDR1 and CDR2: MNHEY and SMNVEV (reference sequence). The CDR3 has 14 residues.

This chain joins TRBV5-1 and TRBJ2-1; perhaps TRBD1 as D (6 bases). Trimming pared 3 bases from V and 2 bases from J, leaving 9 bases between. The CDR3 contains 14 residues. Germline values: CDR1 SGHRS, CDR2 YFSETQ. CDR3 bases: TGCGCCAGCAGCTCAGACAGGACCTACAATGAGCAGTTCTTC. Translated, it gives CASSSDRTYNEQFF. The entire variable domain, with the rest obtained from reference TRBV5-1 and TRBJ2-1, is as follows: KAGVTQTPRYLIKTRGQQVTLSCSPISGHRSVSWYQQTPGQGLQFLFEYFSETQRNKGNFPGRFSGRQFSNSRSEMNVSTLELGDSALYLCASSSDRTYNEQFFGPGTRLTVL.

This clone was seen only once. The V gene is TRBV28, the J gene TRBJ2-7; D possibly corresponds to TRBD2 (5 bases). The CDR3 length is 14 residues. V was clipped by 5 bases and J by 0 bases, with 11 bases between them. Germline values: CDR1 MDHEN, CDR2 SYDVKM. For the CDR3, the DNA is TGTGCCAGCAGTGCCCGAGGGAGCTCCTACGAGCAGTACTTC. This codes for CASSARGSSYEQYF.

The gene calls are TRBV9 and TRBJ2-3; 11 bases match TRBD1. From germline, CDR1 is SGDLS and CDR2 YYNGEE. CDR3 size: 16 residues. Trimming took 2 bases from V and 4 from J; bases not matched to a gene: 6. CDR3 nucleotides: TGTGCCAGCAGCGTTGACGGGACAGGGGGTGCAGATACGCAGTATTTT. It encodes CASSVDGTGGADTQYF.

The V call is TRBV5-1, the J call TRBJ2-3, with 9 bases lining up with TRBD2. This CDR3 has 16 residues. Germline V gene lookup returns CDR1 SGHRS and CDR2 YFSETQ. The trim removed 1 base at V and 1 base at J, leaving 4 bases unmatched. CDR3 protein: CASSLLAGWGTDTQYF. For the CDR3, the DNA is TGCGCCAGCAGCTTGCTAGCGGGATGGGGCACAGATACGCAGTATTTT.

This chain uses TRBV2 with TRBJ1-5, with D possibly matching TRBD1 (5 bases). V was shortened by 4 bases and J by 4 bases, with 8 bases between the two germline ends. Germline V lookup: CDR1 SNHLY, CDR2 FYNNEI. The CDR3 covers 13 residues. CDR3 nucleotides: TGTGCCAGCAGTGCGGGGGTTAATCAGCCCCAGCATTTT. Translation gives CASSAGVNQPQHF.

This clone was detected once. This rearrangement joins TRBV2 to TRBJ2-5; TRBD1 matches 9 bases. Germline V lookup: CDR1 SNHLY, CDR2 FYNNEI. The CDR3 contains 19 residues. Unmatched junction bases numbered 13, after V lost 1 base and J lost 1 base. CDR3 sequence: CASSEEGSETGGFQETQYF. CDR3 nucleotide sequence: TGTGCCAGCAGTGAAGAAGGATCAGAGACAGGGGGGTTCCAAGAGACCCAGTACTTC. The full variable domain, in which reference TRBV2 and TRBJ2-5 provide the parts outside the CDR3, is EPEVTQTPSHQVTQMGQEVILRCVPISNHLYFYWYRQILGQKVEFLVSFYNNEISEKSEIFDDQFSVERPDGSNFTLKIRSTKLEDSAMYFCASSEEGSETGGFQETQYFGPGTRLLVL.

The chain combines TRBV19 with TRBJ2-7; 9 nucleotides align to TRBD1. The CDR3 consists of 13 residues. CDR1 and CDR2 from the germline V gene are LNHDA and SQIVND (reference sequence). V shed 6 bases, J shed 5 bases, and the junction held 5 bases outside the gene matches. CDR3: CASRGQGLNEQYF. The CDR3 nucleotides read TGTGCCAGTAGGGGACAGGGTTTGAACGAGCAGTACTTC.

The rearrangement links TRBV28 to TRBJ2-1; TRBD2 is a possible D gene (5 bases). The CDR3 sequence is 12 residues long. The germline CDR1 and CDR2 sequences are MDHEN and SYDVKM. Trimming pared 4 bases from V and 9 bases from J, leaving 10 bases between. The CDR3, as DNA: TGTGCCAGCAGTTCAACACGGGGTGAGCAGTTCTTC. Encoded protein: CASSSTRGEQFF.

CDR3: CASRQTVNRVTAYHEQYF. The CDR3 coding sequence is TGTGCCAGCAGACAGACTGTGAACAGGGTAACAGCTTATCACGAGCAGTACTTC. This rearrangement joins TRBV27 to TRBJ2-7; D is possibly TRBD1 (6 bases). Trimming left V 6 bases short and J 5 bases short, with 29 bases between. Germline lookup yields CDR1 MNHEY and CDR2 SMNVEV (reference sequence). CDR3 length equals 18 residues.

This sequence joins TRBV5-4 and TRBJ2-3; 8 nucleotides align to TRBD2. The CDR3 covers 15 residues. The V segment lost 4 bases and the J segment 0 bases; nucleotides outside the gene matches: 4. The germline V gene encodes CDR1 SGHNT and CDR2 YYREEE (reference sequence). For the CDR3, the DNA is TGTGCCAGCAGCCGGGAGGGGAGTAGCACAGATACGCAGTATTTT. Translated, it gives CASSREGSSTDTQYF.

J is TRBJ2-2 and V is TRBV29-1; D remains ambiguous. The CDR3 extends over 13 amino acids. Germline V CDR1 and CDR2: SQVTM, ANQGSEA. Trimming pared 6 bases from V and 0 bases from J, leaving 8 bases between. CDR3 sequence: CSVRQSNTGELFF. The CDR3 bases are TGCAGCGTGCGACAATCGAACACCGGGGAGCTGTTTTTT.

This chain links TRBV28 with TRBJ2-3; 8 positions agree with TRBD1. The CDR3 contains 16 residues. From germline, CDR1 is MDHEN and CDR2 SYDVKM. V lost 8 bases and J lost 8; bases outside the gene matches: 18. The chain's CDR3 is CASGPAGRGPSFTQYF. CDR3 nucleotide sequence: TGTGCCAGCGGACCTGCGGGCAGGGGGCCATCTTTTACGCAGTATTTT.

The CDR3 loop reads CASSQGRSSYNEQFF. As DNA, the CDR3 is TGCGCCAGCAGCCAAGGCCGGAGCTCCTACAATGAGCAGTTCTTC. V usage is TRBV4-1 and J usage is TRBJ2-1; no clear D gene. The germline V and J ends were trimmed by 1 base and 0 bases, with 7 bases remaining between them. This CDR3 has 15 amino acids. Per the germline V gene, CDR1 is MGHRA and CDR2 is YSYEKL.

The rearrangement uses TRBV5-1 and TRBJ2-1; 7 bases fit TRBD2. This CDR3 spans 14 amino acids. CDR1 is SGHRS and CDR2 is YFSETQ in the germline V gene. V was pared by 4 bases and J by 4 bases, with 5 bases of the junction left unmatched. The CDR3 region is CASSPSGGYNEQFF. The CDR3 DNA is TGCGCCAGCAGCCCTAGCGGAGGTTACAATGAGCAGTTCTTC.

The chain uses TRBV28 and TRBJ2-3, with 8 nucleotides matching TRBD1. Germline loops: CDR1 MDHEN, CDR2 SYDVKM. With 5 bases clipped from V and 5 bases from J, the junction kept 9 bases outside the gene matches. CDR3 size: 15 residues. CDR3 nucleotides: TGTGCCAGCAGTCCGGACAGGGATGAAGGAGATACGCAGTATTTT. Translating gives CASSPDRDEGDTQYF.

The chain is built from TRBV9 and TRBJ2-7; 9 nucleotides align to TRBD1. V was pared by 4 bases and J by 2 bases, with 7 bases of the junction left unmatched. This CDR3 has 15 amino acids. Germline V lookup: CDR1 SGDLS, CDR2 YYNGEE. CDR3 nucleotides: TGTGCCAGCAGCCTAAGGACAGGGGATGCCTACGAGCAGTACTTC. Translating gives CASSLRTGDAYEQYF.

This clone was recorded once. The chain is built from TRBV29-1 and TRBJ2-5, with D tentatively TRBD1 (6 bases). Looked up from germline, CDR1 is SQVTM and CDR2 is ANQGSEA. The V end was cut by 4 bases, the J end by 1 base, with 10 bases between. There are 13 residues in the CDR3. CDR3 nucleotide sequence: TGCAGCGTTGCGTTCAGGGGCCAAGAGACCCAGTACTTC. This sequence encodes CSVAFRGQETQYF.

V is TRBV27 and J is TRBJ2-1; 9 bases align to TRBD2. From germline, CDR1 is MNHEY and CDR2 SMNVEV (reference sequence). This CDR3 is 17 amino acids long. J gave up 6 bases and V 0 bases, and 9 bases lay outside the gene matches. The CDR3 loop is CASSLSRLLAGINEQFF. The CDR3 bases are TGTGCCAGCAGTTTATCGAGGTTGCTAGCGGGAATCAATGAGCAGTTCTTC.

The rearrangement uses TRBV6-4 and TRBJ1-2; D unresolved. The CDR3 runs to 12 residues. Germline V gene data show CDR1 as MRHNA and CDR2 as SNTAGT. V was trimmed by 3 bases and J by 1 base, leaving 3 bases between them. CDR3 DNA: TGTGCCAGCAGTGATCTTAACTATGGCTACACCTTC. Its protein is CASSDLNYGYTF.

Regarding this clone: At one end the junction does not follow the germline gene, possibly because of a read error. The chain uses TRBV25-1 and TRBJ1-5; the match to TRBD1 covers 7 bases. The CDR3 loop spans 13 amino acids. Germline V gene lookup returns CDR1 MGHDK and CDR2 SYGVNS. CDR3: CAGSAGGGQPQHF. The CDR3 DNA follows: TGTGCCGGCAGTGCAGGGGGAGGTCAGCCCCAGCATTTT.

V is TRBV6-1 and J is TRBJ1-2; the D gene is possibly TRBD1 (5 bases). This CDR3 is built from 14 residues. The V and J ends lost 3 bases and 6 bases respectively, with 14 bases between them. Germline V CDR1 and CDR2: MNHNS, SASEGT. Here the CDR3 reads CASSEPGGANGYTF. In nucleotides, the CDR3 is TGTGCCAGCAGTGAGCCAGGTGGGGCTAATGGCTACACCTTC.

The V call is TRBV5-1, the J call TRBJ2-5; 7 bases line up with TRBD2. V lost 0 bases to trimming and J lost 5 bases; unmatched junction nucleotides: 7. There are 15 residues in the CDR3. Germline CDR1 is SGHRS and CDR2 is YFSETQ. Here the CDR3 reads CASSLVSLGGETQYF. In DNA, the CDR3 is TGCGCCAGCAGCTTGGTCTCACTCGGGGGGGAGACCCAGTACTTC. Full variable domain (rest looked up from reference TRBV5-1 and TRBJ2-5): KAGVTQTPRYLIKTRGQQVTLSCSPISGHRSVSWYQQTPGQGLQFLFEYFSETQRNKGNFPGRFSGRQFSNSRSEMNVSTLELGDSALYLCASSLVSLGGETQYFGPGTRLLVL.

The chain uses TRBV7-2 and TRBJ1-5, with D maybe TRBD1 (5 bases). From germline, CDR1 is SGHTA and CDR2 FQGNSA. The CDR3 spans 17 residues. Trimming removed 4 bases at V and 0 bases at J, with 16 bases between. For the CDR3, the DNA is TGTGCCAGCAGCTCCATAGGGGTCCCCTTTAGCAATCAGCCCCAGCATTTT. Residues: CASSSIGVPFSNQPQHF.

This chain joins TRBV2 and TRBJ1-5, with TRBD1 as a possible D gene (6 bases). Trimming pared 6 bases from V and 2 bases from J, leaving 11 bases between. CDR3 length: 14 amino acids. Germline-derived CDR1 and CDR2 are SNHLY and FYNNEI. DNA of the CDR3: TGTGCCAGCAGAGCGGACAGAGGCAATCAGCCCCAGCATTTT. Translation: CASRADRGNQPQHF.